Reported below is one T cell receptor (beta chain). The sample belongs to a study of blood T cell repertoires in COVID-19. On the study more broadly: The United States, Italy and Spain were the sources of the acute and convalescent COVID-19 samples. PBMCs, B-cell-depleted T cells, or T cells provided the cDNA or gDNA that made up the material.

The germline gives CDR1 MNHNY, CDR2 SVGAGI (reference sequence). V was clipped by 0 bases and J by 2 bases, with 8 bases between them. The CDR3 sequence is 15 residues long. Authors' methods: Reference gene primer amplification gave estimated nucleated cell counts. The method was immunoSEQ multiplex PCR; TCRdb's version includes in-frame clones alone and lacks a portion of them. D and trimming come from the DNA, and the V and J calls and clone size come from that table. The sample consists of fewer than 250,000 clones, about 86% of them appearing once. This chain connects TRBV6-6 to TRBJ1-3; D unclear. The receptor's source is a man aged 50 or older with active or convalescent COVID-19. Specimen: peripheral blood. The CDR3 DNA is TGTGCCAGCAGTTACTCGTCCGGGACTGGAAACACCATATATTTT. Translated: CASSYSSGTGNTIYF.